This T cell receptor (beta chain) was captured by sequencing in a study of tissue T cells after allogeneic stem cell transplantation. Study at large: Several unmodified and three CD34-selected T-cell-depleted grafts went to graft-versus-host disease patients.

Steroid-refractory graft-versus-host disease after allogeneic hematopoietic cell transplant qualified adults for prospective research-autopsy enrollment. The repertoire was sequenced with immunoSEQ multiplex PCR; TCRdb's copy has only in-frame clones and lacks some. The sample lists over 2,000 clones; roughly 60% were seen once. Only one count was recorded for this clone. Its cognate antigen is unknown. Broader study findings: Anatomically similar tissues had similar TCR repertoires within each patient. In patients and mice, blood and spleen missed much of tissue repertoire.

The receptor was isolated from a male patient aged 60 or older with steroid-refractory graft-versus-host disease after an allogeneic stem cell transplant. A share of the T cells may be of graft donor origin. The sequencing here drew on ileal tissue, taken at autopsy.

The DNA for the CDR3 is TGTGCCAGCAGTGAAGCCTTTTCCTTCTATGGCTACACCTTC. This gives the protein CASSEAFSFYGYTF. The V call is TRBV6-1, the J call TRBJ1-2; D unresolved. V shed 0 bases and J shed 4 bases, with 9 bases lying between them. This CDR3 is built from 14 residues. Germline CDR1 and CDR2: MNHNS and SASEGT.